This TCR beta chain is from a study of cytomegalovirus exposure and HLA in healthy donors. On the study more broadly: In a later analysis, it was reported that the 120 validation repertoires had been produced on the same platform as the 550 to 850 repertoires belonging to the first cohort.

Study findings and constraints: Cytomegalovirus association was assigned to over 150 TCR beta chains.

TCRdb's table, derived via immunoSEQ multiplex PCR, lists solely in-frame clones and lacks some. The sample consists of about 260,000 clones, roughly 87% of them appearing once. As regards this clone: Its antigen is not known.

The germline V gene has CDR1 LGHNA and CDR2 YSLEER. V was cut by 2 bases and J by 0 bases, with 10 bases left in between. This CDR3 has 15 amino acids. The specimen sequenced was PBMCs. This chain connects TRBV4-3 to TRBJ1-2; D is possibly TRBD1 (5 bases). The clonotype originates from a woman in her 30s in good health and CMV-seronegative. CDR3 residues: CASSQPDRANYGYTF. The CDR3 DNA sequence: TGCGCCAGCAGCCAACCAGACAGAGCTAACTATGGCTACACCTTC.